This T cell receptor (beta chain) was identified in a study of T-cell memory formation after mild COVID-19. Study summary: There were largely donor-specific TCR clusters.

V was cut by 3 bases and J by 5 bases, with 13 bases left in between. The CDR3 runs 13 residues. The V gene's germline CDR1 is SQVTM and CDR2 ANQGSEA. Each CDR3 protein is one row after TCRdb ran MiXCR on the 5' RACE reads. The profile covers around 200,000 distinct CDR3 sequences, with 20% to 25% appearing a single time and roughly 23% taken by the ten largest. Overall study findings and caveats: Clones shrinking between day 15 and 85 showed a balanced CD4/CD8 split, and those that grew later tilted toward CD4+. The study found contracting CD4+ clones mainly in CM and EM and contracting CD8+ clones in EMRA.

Only a few counts were recorded for this clonotype. What it binds is unknown. The clonotype comes from an adult woman who had mild COVID-19 (a few samples of this study predate the infection). Cell type and time point are not known. Sequencing was carried out using PBMCs or a T cell subset sorted from them (not recorded which). This chain uses TRBV29-1 with TRBJ2-5, with D hard to call. This CDR3 reads CSVDMGSPETQYF. The CDR3, as DNA: TGCAGCGTTGATATGGGATCCCCCGAGACCCAGTACTTC.